Listed below are T cell receptor beta chains from one sample, sequenced in a study of OX40 agonist ivuxolimab in advanced cancers. Method: immunoSEQ multiplex PCR; TCRdb's copy keeps in-frame clones and lacks some. Of around 62,000 clones in the sample, approximately 80% were seen once. This sample comprised CD4+ or CD8+ T cells sorted from blood, obtained in a trial of the OX40 agonist ivuxolimab. The receptors originated from an adult with an advanced solid tumor such as melanoma, head and neck, liver or kidney cancer. CDR3s include the opening cysteine and the closing phenylalanine or tryptophan. The D gene is left open where the match is weak. Clone size is shown for a subset of rows, as once, few, many or a class of expanded clone.

v_gene: TRBV29-1
abundance: NA
d_gene: NA
j_gene: TRBJ2-5
CDR3nt: TGCAGCGTTGAAAATAGTGGGGTTAGTGAGACCCAGTACTTC
CDR3aa: CSVENSGVSETQYF

v_gene: TRBV5-1
abundance: NA
d_gene: NA
j_gene: TRBJ2-3
CDR3nt: TGCGCCAGCAGCCCAACAGTGGGGGTTGGAGATACGCAGTATTTT
CDR3aa: CASSPTVGVGDTQYF

v_gene: TRBV23-1
abundance: NA
d_gene: NA
j_gene: TRBJ1-6
CDR3nt: TGCGCCAGCAGAGGGGACGCCTTCCGCCGGAATTCACCCCTCCACTTT
CDR3aa: CASRGDAFRRNSPLHF

v_gene: TRBV7-3
abundance: NA
d_gene: NA
j_gene: TRBJ2-2
CDR3nt: TGTGCCAGCAGCCCACAGGGTTTTCTCGGGGAGCTGTTTTTT
CDR3aa: CASSPQGFLGELFF

v_gene: TRBV19
abundance: NA
d_gene: TRBD1
j_gene: TRBJ1-2
CDR3nt: TGTGCCAGTAGTATTAACAGGGGGCCGAACTATGGCTACACCTTC
CDR3aa: CASSINRGPNYGYTF

v_gene: TRBV5-4
abundance: NA
d_gene: TRBD2
j_gene: TRBJ2-5
CDR3nt: TGTGCCAGCAGCCCCGCGGTGGCGGGGGGTCAAGAGACCCAGTACTTC
CDR3aa: CASSPAVAGGQETQYF

v_gene: TRBV5-4
abundance: few
d_gene: TRBD2
j_gene: TRBJ2-3
CDR3nt: TGTGCCAGCAGCATACAGCTGGGGGGGGCAGATACGCAGTATTTT
CDR3aa: CASSIQLGGADTQYF

v_gene: TRBV5-6
abundance: NA
d_gene: NA
j_gene: TRBJ1-2
CDR3nt: TGTGCCAGCAGCTTGGCCGGGCCCGGGGGCTACACCTTC
CDR3aa: CASSLAGPGGYTF

v_gene: TRBV19
abundance: once
d_gene: TRBD2
j_gene: TRBJ2-5
CDR3nt: TGTGCCAGTAGTATAGGAGGTGGGACTAGCGGGCAAGAGACCCAGTACTTC
CDR3aa: CASSIGGGTSGQETQYF

v_gene: TRBV21-1
abundance: NA
d_gene: NA
j_gene: TRBJ2-5
CDR3nt: TGTGCCCGCCTAAAGGGACATAATGGGGAGACCCAGTACTTC
CDR3aa: CARLKGHNGETQYF

v_gene: TRBV6-1
abundance: NA
d_gene: TRBD1
j_gene: TRBJ2-7
CDR3nt: TGTGCCAGCAGTGACCAGGACAGGTCTTGGGTCGAGCAGTACTTC
CDR3aa: CASSDQDRSWVEQYF

v_gene: TRBV6-1
abundance: NA
d_gene: NA
j_gene: TRBJ1-3
CDR3nt: TGTGCCAGCAGTGAAGGGGGGCCCCCGGGGGGAAACACCATATATTTT
CDR3aa: CASSEGGPPGGNTIYF

v_gene: TRBV6-6
abundance: few
d_gene: NA
j_gene: TRBJ1-2
CDR3nt: TGTGCCAGCAGTTCCACCGGGAACTATGGCTACACCTTC
CDR3aa: CASSSTGNYGYTF

v_gene: TRBV11-2
abundance: NA
d_gene: NA
j_gene: TRBJ1-2
CDR3nt: TGTGCCAGCAGCCCTAATGGGGGGACAATCCGTCCGGATGGCTACACCTTC
CDR3aa: CASSPNGGTIRPDGYTF

v_gene: TRBV2
abundance: NA
d_gene: TRBD1
j_gene: TRBJ2-1
CDR3nt: TGTGCCAGCAGTGAGCAGGGGGCCGGGAATGAGCAGTTCTTC
CDR3aa: CASSEQGAGNEQFF

v_gene: TRBV27
abundance: NA
d_gene: NA
j_gene: TRBJ1-2
CDR3nt: TGTGCCAGCAAAGCGGGGGGTAGTGGCTACACCTTC
CDR3aa: CASKAGGSGYTF

v_gene: TRBV6-5
abundance: NA
d_gene: NA
j_gene: TRBJ1-5
CDR3nt: TGTGCCAGTCGAACAGCTAGCAATCAGCCCCAGCATTTT
CDR3aa: CASRTASNQPQHF

v_gene: TRBV6-5
abundance: NA
d_gene: NA
j_gene: TRBJ1-2
CDR3nt: TGTGCCAGCAGTTACTCGAATCCAGGGATGGATGGCTACACCTTC
CDR3aa: CASSYSNPGMDGYTF

v_gene: TRBV5-1
abundance: NA
d_gene: NA
j_gene: TRBJ2-1
CDR3nt: TGCGCCAGCCGGGGCCAGGTCAAGTTCAATGAGCAGTTCTTC
CDR3aa: CASRGQVKFNEQFF

v_gene: TRBV5-4
abundance: NA
d_gene: NA
j_gene: TRBJ1-4
CDR3nt: TGTGCCAGCAGCAGGGAGGATGAAAAACTGTTTTTT
CDR3aa: CASSREDEKLFF

v_gene: TRBV25-1
abundance: NA
d_gene: NA
j_gene: TRBJ1-1
CDR3nt: TGTGCCAGCAGTGCCACCTATGGGGCAGGCCCCAACACTGAAGCTTTCTTT
CDR3aa: CASSATYGAGPNTEAFF

v_gene: TRBV10-3
abundance: NA
d_gene: TRBD1
j_gene: TRBJ1-1
CDR3nt: TGTGCCATAGGGACAGAGTTGAACACTGAAGCTTTCTTT
CDR3aa: CAIGTELNTEAFF

v_gene: TRBV2
abundance: NA
d_gene: TRBD1
j_gene: TRBJ2-7
CDR3nt: TGTGCCAGCACGGGGGACAGGGCCTCCTACGAGCAGTACTTC
CDR3aa: CASTGDRASYEQYF

v_gene: TRBV27
abundance: NA
d_gene: TRBD1
j_gene: TRBJ2-7
CDR3nt: TGTGCCAGCAGTGCCGGACAGGCCTACGAGCAGTACTTC
CDR3aa: CASSAGQAYEQYF

v_gene: TRBV27
abundance: NA
d_gene: NA
j_gene: TRBJ2-2
CDR3nt: TGTGCCAGCAGTTTTGGCCCGAGGGCCGGGGAGCTGTTTTTT
CDR3aa: CASSFGPRAGELFF

v_gene: TRBV19
abundance: few
d_gene: NA
j_gene: TRBJ1-1
CDR3nt: TGTGCCAGTAGTATGGGTGGTGAAGCTTTCTTT
CDR3aa: CASSMGGEAFF

v_gene: TRBV2
abundance: NA
d_gene: NA
j_gene: TRBJ1-2
CDR3nt: TGTGCCAGCAGGCACGACCTCAGGGAAGGAGGTGGCTACACCTTC
CDR3aa: CASRHDLREGGGYTF

v_gene: TRBV7-2
abundance: NA
d_gene: TRBD2
j_gene: TRBJ2-1
CDR3nt: TGTGCCAGCAGTCCTAGCGGGGCAAGCTCCTACAATGAGCAGTTCTTC
CDR3aa: CASSPSGASSYNEQFF

v_gene: TRBV10-1
abundance: NA
d_gene: TRBD1
j_gene: TRBJ2-7
CDR3nt: TGCGCCAGCAGTGAGTCGATCAGGACAGGGAAGATTAGCCCCTACGAGCAGTACTTC
CDR3aa: CASSESIRTGKISPYEQYF

v_gene: TRBV6-5
abundance: NA
d_gene: NA
j_gene: TRBJ1-1
CDR3nt: TGTGCCAGCAGCGCCCAGGGGAACACTGAAGCTTTCTTT
CDR3aa: CASSAQGNTEAFF

v_gene: TRBV28
abundance: NA
d_gene: NA
j_gene: TRBJ2-5
CDR3nt: TGTGCCAGCAGCCGACCGGGACAAACTCTGACCCAGTACTTC
CDR3aa: CASSRPGQTLTQYF

v_gene: TRBV19
abundance: once
d_gene: NA
j_gene: TRBJ1-6
CDR3nt: TGTGCCAGTAGCCTCGCGGACTCGAACTATTCACCCCTCCACTTT
CDR3aa: CASSLADSNYSPLHF

v_gene: TRBV4-1
abundance: NA
d_gene: NA
j_gene: TRBJ2-2
CDR3nt: TGCGCCAGCAGCCGTCGAGAGAACACCGGGGAGCTGTTTTTT
CDR3aa: CASSRRENTGELFF

v_gene: TRBV4-3
abundance: NA
d_gene: NA
j_gene: TRBJ2-3
CDR3nt: TGCGCCAGCAGCCAAGATTGGGGCAGCACAGATACGCAGTATTTT
CDR3aa: CASSQDWGSTDTQYF

v_gene: TRBV27
abundance: NA
d_gene: NA
j_gene: TRBJ2-2
CDR3nt: TGTGCCAGCAGTTTCACCGGGGGCTCCACCGGGGAGCTGTTTTTT
CDR3aa: CASSFTGGSTGELFF

v_gene: TRBV6-6
abundance: NA
d_gene: NA
j_gene: TRBJ1-2
CDR3nt: TGTGCCAGCAGTCCTCCTCAGGGGTCCTATGGCTACACCTTC
CDR3aa: CASSPPQGSYGYTF

v_gene: TRBV27
abundance: NA
d_gene: TRBD1
j_gene: TRBJ2-7
CDR3nt: TGTGCCAGCAGTTATCAAGGGGACAGGGTCTACGAGCAGTACTTC
CDR3aa: CASSYQGDRVYEQYF

v_gene: TRBV7-3
abundance: NA
d_gene: NA
j_gene: TRBJ1-2
CDR3nt: TGTGCCAGCAGCTTTGAACCTAACTATGGCTACACCTTC
CDR3aa: CASSFEPNYGYTF

v_gene: TRBV19
abundance: once
d_gene: TRBD1
j_gene: TRBJ2-2
CDR3nt: TGTGCCAGTCGCCGGGACAGGACCTCCACCGGGGAGCTGTTTTTT
CDR3aa: CASRRDRTSTGELFF

v_gene: TRBV19
abundance: once
d_gene: TRBD1
j_gene: TRBJ1-2
CDR3nt: TGTGCCAGTAGTGCGGACAGGGGGATCTATGGCTACACCTTC
CDR3aa: CASSADRGIYGYTF

v_gene: TRBV6-6
abundance: NA
d_gene: NA
j_gene: TRBJ2-1
CDR3nt: TGTGCCAGCAGTTCAACCGGGACACCTTCGGAGCAGTTCTTC
CDR3aa: CASSSTGTPSEQFF